The TCR beta chain described here comes from a study of blood T cell repertoires in COVID-19. Study as a whole: Specimens from acute and convalescent COVID-19 originated in the United States, Italy and Spain. In each case, the material was cDNA or gDNA derived from T cells, B-cell-depleted T cells, or PBMCs.

In the original workflow: Using reference gene primer amplification, nucleated cell counts were estimated. Using immunoSEQ multiplex PCR, the repertoire was profiled, and TCRdb retains in-frame clones only, with some absent. That table is the source of V, J and clone size, and D and trimming were worked out from the DNA. Among about 100,000 clones listed, about 91% were seen once. This CDR3 has 13 amino acids. Germline loops: CDR1 LNHDA, CDR2 SQIVND (reference sequence). V was cut by 6 bases and J by 10 bases, with 16 bases left in between. The sequence came from a man between 18 and 29 years old with acute or convalescent COVID-19. The sample was peripheral blood. V is TRBV19 and J is TRBJ2-1; D possibly corresponds to TRBD2 (7 bases). The CDR3 reads CASSQTPGGEQFF. The CDR3 coding sequence is TGTGCCAGTAGCCAAACCCCGGGGGGCGAGCAGTTCTTC.